These 2 T cell receptor beta chains were sequenced from one sample in a study of CD8 T cells in Susac syndrome. Reverse transcription of roughly 0.5 to 1 ug RNA was performed with random hexamers. Each CDR3 protein gets one entry after TCRdb re-called the immunoSEQ multiplex PCR reads with MiXCR. The data contain approximately 70,000 distinct CDR3 sequences, 96% of them singletons. The sequenced sample was CD4+ T cells from PBMCs. Receptors were obtained from a human donor with multiple sclerosis.

This chain connects TRBV27 to TRBJ1-1, with D possibly matching TRBD1 (5 bases). The V gene lost 0 bases and the J gene lost 4 bases, with 6 bases spanning the gap. The CDR3 totals 13 residues. The germline gives CDR1 MNHEY, CDR2 SMNVEV (reference sequence). This CDR3 reads CASSLSRGTEAFF. Written as DNA, the CDR3 is TGTGCCAGCAGTTTATCGAGGGGCACTGAAGCTTTCTTT.

This chain links TRBV2 with TRBJ1-2; maybe TRBD1 (6 bases). The CDR3 extends over 13 amino acids. Germline loops: CDR1 SNHLY, CDR2 FYNNEI. Between the trimmed V and J ends, which lost 3 bases and 5 bases, there was a span of 10 bases. As DNA, the CDR3 is TGTGCCAGCAGTGATAACAGGGAGTATGGCTACACCTTC. Protein: CASSDNREYGYTF. The whole variable domain, filled in from reference TRBV2 and TRBJ1-2, reads EPEVTQTPSHQVTQMGQEVILRCVPISNHLYFYWYRQILGQKVEFLVSFYNNEISEKSEIFDDQFSVERPDGSNFTLKIRSTKLEDSAMYFCASSDNREYGYTFGSGTRLTVV.